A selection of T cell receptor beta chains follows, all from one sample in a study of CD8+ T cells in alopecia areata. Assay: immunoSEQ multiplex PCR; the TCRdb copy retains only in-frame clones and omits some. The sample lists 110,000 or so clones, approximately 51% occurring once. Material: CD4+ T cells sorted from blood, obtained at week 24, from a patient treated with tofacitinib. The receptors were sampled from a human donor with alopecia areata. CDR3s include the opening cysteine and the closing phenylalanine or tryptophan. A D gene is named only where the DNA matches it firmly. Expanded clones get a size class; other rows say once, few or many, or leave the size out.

CASSQGQGDSGSEAFF	TGCGCCAGCAGCCAAGGTCAGGGTGATAGCGGATCCGAAGCTTTCTTT	TRBV4-3	-	few	TRBJ1-1
CASSEAATTGELFF	TGTGCCAGCAGTGAAGCGGCGACGACCGGGGAGCTGTTTTTT	TRBV6-1	-	-	TRBJ2-2
CSRQGRVEQFF	TGCAGTAGGCAGGGCCGGGTTGAGCAGTTCTTC	TRBV29-1	-	-	TRBJ2-1
CASSHPAHNNEQFF	TGCGCCAGCAGCCACCCGGCACATAACAATGAGCAGTTCTTC	TRBV4-1	-	-	TRBJ2-1
CAWTSEVRSPLHF	TGTGCCTGGACAAGCGAAGTACGCTCACCCCTCCACTTT	TRBV30	-	few	TRBJ1-6
CASSLSTGPGEAFF	TGCGCCAGCAGCTTATCCACAGGCCCAGGTGAAGCTTTCTTT	TRBV5-1	-	once	TRBJ1-1
CASRSGPTTYEQYF	TGCGCCAGCCGCTCGGGTCCTACGACCTACGAGCAGTACTTC	TRBV5-1	-	few	TRBJ2-7
CASSRGTEAFF	TGTGCCAGCAGCCGGGGCACTGAAGCTTTCTTT	TRBV5-6	-	-	TRBJ1-1
CASSLDRPAYGYTF	TGTGCCAGCAGCCTAGACAGACCAGCGTATGGCTACACCTTC	TRBV5-6	-	-	TRBJ1-2
CSAGHLAGNTGELFF	TGCAGCGCGGGACATCTGGCAGGGAACACCGGGGAGCTGTTTTTT	TRBV29-1	-	few	TRBJ2-2
CASSEKQGTISPLHF	TGTGCCAGCAGCGAAAAACAGGGGACCATTTCACCCCTCCACTTT	TRBV2	TRBD1	once	TRBJ1-6
CASQPPVLNTEAFF	TGTGCCAGCCAACCACCGGTTCTGAACACTGAAGCTTTCTTT	TRBV7-9	-	few	TRBJ1-1